This TCR beta chain is from a study of blood T cell repertoires in COVID-19. The wider study: PBMCs, B-cell-depleted T cells, or T cells were the source of the cDNA or gDNA that made up the material.

Germline V CDR1 and CDR2: LNHDA, SQIVND (reference sequence). The V gene end was trimmed by 7 bases and the J gene end by 4 bases; junction bases not matched to a gene: 9. The CDR3 is made up of 15 amino acids. Profiling relied on immunoSEQ multiplex PCR, and the TCRdb table lists in-frame clones only, not all of them. The sample lists 150,000 to 200,000 clones, about 88% seen once, with roughly 7.3% in the top ten. This TCR was sampled from a woman of 80 years or more in a cohort sampled during active or convalescent COVID-19. The chain employs TRBV19 and TRBJ1-2; 10 positions match TRBD1. Sequenced sample: peripheral blood. The CDR3 bases are TGTGCCAGTACCTCTCTAGGACAGGGGGGCTATGGCTACACCTTC. Translating it yields CASTSLGQGGYGYTF. Full variable domain (remainder filled in from reference TRBV19 and TRBJ1-2): DGGITQSPKYLFRKEGQNVTLSCEQNLNHDAMYWYRQDPGQGLRLIYYSQIVNDFQKGDIAEGYSVSREKKESFPLTVTSAQKNPTAFYLCASTSLGQGGYGYTFGSGTRLTVV.